These T cell receptor beta chains were read from a single sample in a study of blood T cell repertoires in COVID-19. Sequencing was performed with immunoSEQ multiplex PCR; in TCRdb, only in-frame clones are kept and a portion is missing. The table lists 75,000 to 95,000 clones, approximately 90% of them singletons. Sequenced input: peripheral blood. The receptor set was obtained from a human donor in a cohort sampled during active COVID-19. CDR3s include the opening cysteine and the closing phenylalanine or tryptophan. D genes are given only for firm matches. Only some rows state a clone size, as once, few, many or a class for expanded clones.

V gene: TRBV7-8; clone size: .; J gene: TRBJ2-7; D gene: .; CDR3 DNA: TGTGCCAGCAGCCTTAGCTCCTACGAGCAGTACTTC; CDR3 protein: CASSLSSYEQYF
V gene: TRBV2; clone size: .; J gene: TRBJ2-7; D gene: .; CDR3 DNA: TGTGCCAGCAGCCCTGGTGGGGGGTTGTACGAGCAGTACTTC; CDR3 protein: CASSPGGGLYEQYF
V gene: TRBV27; clone size: .; J gene: TRBJ2-1; D gene: TRBD2; CDR3 DNA: TGTGCCAGCAGGCCTGGGGCGGGAGGCCCCGACAATGAGCAGTTCTTC; CDR3 protein: CASRPGAGGPDNEQFF
V gene: TRBV18; clone size: .; J gene: TRBJ2-7; D gene: .; CDR3 DNA: TGTGCCAGCTCACCACGGGTCCAACAGGGCGAAATTTACGAGCAGTACTTC; CDR3 protein: CASSPRVQQGEIYEQYF
V gene: TRBV4-3; clone size: .; J gene: TRBJ1-2; D gene: TRBD1; CDR3 DNA: TGCGCCAGCAGCCAAGAGGGTCGACAGGGATTGGTTGGCTACACCTTC; CDR3 protein: CASSQEGRQGLVGYTF
V gene: TRBV12-3/TRBV12-4; clone size: .; J gene: TRBJ1-1; D gene: TRBD1; CDR3 DNA: TGTGCCAGCAGTGGACAGGTCACTGAAGCTTTCTTT; CDR3 protein: CASSGQVTEAFF
V gene: TRBV19; clone size: .; J gene: TRBJ1-1; D gene: .; CDR3 DNA: TGTGCCAGTAGTATAGTGGGAGTGAACACTGAAGCTTTCTTT; CDR3 protein: CASSIVGVNTEAFF
V gene: TRBV7-2; clone size: once; J gene: TRBJ2-1; D gene: TRBD2; CDR3 DNA: TGTGCCAGCAGCCCTAGCGGGGTCTCCTACAATGAGCAGTTCTTC; CDR3 protein: CASSPSGVSYNEQFF
V gene: TRBV4-2; clone size: .; J gene: TRBJ2-1; D gene: TRBD2; CDR3 DNA: TGTGCCAGCAGCCAAGATGGACGGACTAGCGCCAATGAGCAGTTCTTC; CDR3 protein: CASSQDGRTSANEQFF
V gene: TRBV6-5; clone size: .; J gene: TRBJ1-1; D gene: .; CDR3 DNA: TGTGCCAGCAGTTACTCGCTTGACCGGGGCACTGAAGCTTTCTTT; CDR3 protein: CASSYSLDRGTEAFF
V gene: TRBV7-9; clone size: .; J gene: TRBJ1-1; D gene: .; CDR3 DNA: TGTGCCAGCAGCCCGGCGGGCCGGACTGAAGCTTTCTTT; CDR3 protein: CASSPAGRTEAFF
V gene: TRBV28; clone size: .; J gene: TRBJ2-1; D gene: .; CDR3 DNA: TGTGCCAGCAGCTTCGTGACTGATTCCCGCTCCTACAATGAGCAGTTCTTC; CDR3 protein: CASSFVTDSRSYNEQFF
V gene: TRBV18; clone size: .; J gene: TRBJ2-7; D gene: .; CDR3 DNA: TGTGCCAGCTCACCAGACAGGAGCTCCTACGAGCAGTACTTC; CDR3 protein: CASSPDRSSYEQYF
V gene: TRBV28; clone size: .; J gene: TRBJ1-3; D gene: TRBD1; CDR3 DNA: TGTGCCAGCAGTTTTTCAGGGGGCGGAAACACCATATATTTT; CDR3 protein: CASSFSGGGNTIYF
V gene: TRBV5-1; clone size: .; J gene: TRBJ2-1; D gene: TRBD2; CDR3 DNA: TGCGCCAGCAGCTTGGCGACTAGCGCCACCAATGAGCAGTTCTTC; CDR3 protein: CASSLATSATNEQFF
V gene: TRBV10-3; clone size: .; J gene: TRBJ2-1; D gene: TRBD2; CDR3 DNA: TGTGCCATCAGTGACGGCGGGAGGGCCGGGGATGAGCAGTTCTTC; CDR3 protein: CAISDGGRAGDEQFF
V gene: TRBV11-3; clone size: .; J gene: TRBJ2-5; D gene: TRBD1; CDR3 DNA: TGTGCCAGCAGCTTAGGAGGGTGGGACAGGGGCCAAGAGACCCAGTACTTC; CDR3 protein: CASSLGGWDRGQETQYF
V gene: TRBV9; clone size: .; J gene: TRBJ1-1; D gene: .; CDR3 DNA: TGTGCCAGCAGCACGGGTTGGAACACTGAAGCTTTCTTT; CDR3 protein: CASSTGWNTEAFF
V gene: TRBV14; clone size: .; J gene: TRBJ2-3; D gene: TRBD1; CDR3 DNA: TGTGCCAGCAGCCGGTCGGACAGGGGACAATATACGCAGTATTTT; CDR3 protein: CASSRSDRGQYTQYF
V gene: TRBV18; clone size: .; J gene: TRBJ2-7; D gene: TRBD2; CDR3 DNA: TGTGCCAGCTCACCACAACCCGGGACTAGCGGCTCCTACGAGCAGTACTTC; CDR3 protein: CASSPQPGTSGSYEQYF
V gene: TRBV10-2; clone size: once; J gene: TRBJ1-1; D gene: .; CDR3 DNA: TGCGCCAGCCGGGGGGGGGACCGGAACACTGAAGCTTTCTTT; CDR3 protein: CASRGGDRNTEAFF
V gene: TRBV5-1; clone size: .; J gene: TRBJ2-7; D gene: TRBD2; CDR3 DNA: TGCGCCAGCAGCTTTTCCACTAGCGGGAGCTACGAGCAGTACTTC; CDR3 protein: CASSFSTSGSYEQYF